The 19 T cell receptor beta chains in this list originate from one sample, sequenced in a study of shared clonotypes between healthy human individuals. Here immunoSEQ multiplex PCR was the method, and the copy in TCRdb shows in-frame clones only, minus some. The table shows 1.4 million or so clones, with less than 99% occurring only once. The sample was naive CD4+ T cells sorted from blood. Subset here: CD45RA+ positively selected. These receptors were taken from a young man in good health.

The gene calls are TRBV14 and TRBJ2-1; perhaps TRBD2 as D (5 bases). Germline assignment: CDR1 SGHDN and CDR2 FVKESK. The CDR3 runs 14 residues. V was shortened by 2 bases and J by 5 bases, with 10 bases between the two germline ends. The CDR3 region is CASSQSYGDNEQFF. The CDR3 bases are TGTGCCAGCAGCCAATCATACGGGGACAATGAGCAGTTCTTC.

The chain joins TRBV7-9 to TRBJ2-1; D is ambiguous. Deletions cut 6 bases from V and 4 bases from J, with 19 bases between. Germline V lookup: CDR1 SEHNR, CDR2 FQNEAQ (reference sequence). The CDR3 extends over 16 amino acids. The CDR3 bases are TGTGCCAGCAGTCCCACCACCGACCCTTCTTACAATGAGCAGTTCTTC. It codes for CASSPTTDPSYNEQFF.

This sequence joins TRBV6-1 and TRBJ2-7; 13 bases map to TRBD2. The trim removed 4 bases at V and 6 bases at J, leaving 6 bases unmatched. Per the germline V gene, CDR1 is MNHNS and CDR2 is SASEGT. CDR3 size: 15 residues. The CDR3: CASSALAGGQIEQYF. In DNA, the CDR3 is TGTGCCAGCAGTGCACTAGCGGGAGGGCAGATCGAGCAGTACTTC.

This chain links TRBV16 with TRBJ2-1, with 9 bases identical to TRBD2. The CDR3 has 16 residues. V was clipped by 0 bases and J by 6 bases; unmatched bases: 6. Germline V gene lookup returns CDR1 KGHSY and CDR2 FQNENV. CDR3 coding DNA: TGTGCCAGCAGCCAATCGGGAAATAGCGGGAGCAATGAGCAGTTCTTC. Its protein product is CASSQSGNSGSNEQFF.

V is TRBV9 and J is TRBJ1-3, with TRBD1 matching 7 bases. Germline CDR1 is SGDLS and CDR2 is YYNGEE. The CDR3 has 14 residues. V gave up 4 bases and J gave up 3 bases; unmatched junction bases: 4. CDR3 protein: CASSYRQGGNTIYF. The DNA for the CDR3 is TGTGCCAGCAGCTACCGACAGGGTGGAAACACCATATATTTT.

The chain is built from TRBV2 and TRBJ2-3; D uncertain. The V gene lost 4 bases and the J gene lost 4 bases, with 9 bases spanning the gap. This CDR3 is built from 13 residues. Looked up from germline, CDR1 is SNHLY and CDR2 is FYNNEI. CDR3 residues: CASSGPTADTQYF. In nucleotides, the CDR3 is TGTGCCAGCAGTGGACCTACCGCAGATACGCAGTATTTT.

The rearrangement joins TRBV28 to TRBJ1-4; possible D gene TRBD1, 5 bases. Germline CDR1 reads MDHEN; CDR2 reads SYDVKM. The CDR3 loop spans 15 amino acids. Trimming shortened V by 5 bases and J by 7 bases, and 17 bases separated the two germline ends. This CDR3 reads CASSPRRGVGEKLFF. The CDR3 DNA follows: TGTGCCAGCAGTCCCAGACGAGGGGTTGGTGAAAAACTGTTTTTT.

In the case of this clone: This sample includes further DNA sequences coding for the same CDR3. The DNA for the CDR3 is TGTGCCAGCAGCTTAATCAGTTCCTACGAGCAGTACTTC. This translates into CASSLISSYEQYF. The genes are TRBV7-9 and TRBJ2-7; D unresolved. Germline CDR1 SEHNR, CDR2 FQNEAQ (reference sequence). The ends were cut back, 2 bases at V and 1 base at J, with 6 bases in the middle. This CDR3 has 13 amino acids.

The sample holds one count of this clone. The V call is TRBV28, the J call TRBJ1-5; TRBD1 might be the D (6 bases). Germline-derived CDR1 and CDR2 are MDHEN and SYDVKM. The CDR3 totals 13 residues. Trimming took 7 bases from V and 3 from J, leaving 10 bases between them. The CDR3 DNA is TGTGCCAGCAACAGGGACCTCAATCAGCCCCAGCATTTT. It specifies CASNRDLNQPQHF.

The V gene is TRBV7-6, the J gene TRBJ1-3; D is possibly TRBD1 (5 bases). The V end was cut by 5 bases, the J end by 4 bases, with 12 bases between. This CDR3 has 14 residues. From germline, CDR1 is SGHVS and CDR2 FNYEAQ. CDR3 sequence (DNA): TGTGCCAGCAGCCGACGGGACGGAGGAAACACCATATATTTT. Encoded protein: CASSRRDGGNTIYF.

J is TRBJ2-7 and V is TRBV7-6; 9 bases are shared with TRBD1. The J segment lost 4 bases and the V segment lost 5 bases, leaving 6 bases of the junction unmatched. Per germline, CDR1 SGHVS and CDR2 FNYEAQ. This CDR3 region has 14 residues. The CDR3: CASSLRDRAYEQYF. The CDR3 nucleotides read TGTGCCAGCAGCCTGAGGGACAGGGCGTACGAGCAGTACTTC.

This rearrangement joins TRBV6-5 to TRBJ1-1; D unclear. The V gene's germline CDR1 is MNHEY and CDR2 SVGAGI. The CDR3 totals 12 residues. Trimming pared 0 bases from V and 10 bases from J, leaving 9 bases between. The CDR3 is CASSYSGVVAFF. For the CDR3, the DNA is TGTGCCAGCAGTTACTCTGGGGTTGTAGCTTTCTTT.

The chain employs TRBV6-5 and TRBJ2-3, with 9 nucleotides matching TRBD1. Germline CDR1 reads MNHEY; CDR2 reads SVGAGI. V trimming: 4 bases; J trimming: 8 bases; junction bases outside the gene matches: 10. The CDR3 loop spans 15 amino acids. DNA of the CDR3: TGTGCCAGCAGTTCAACGGGACAGGGATCCGCTACGCAGTATTTT. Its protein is CASSSTGQGSATQYF.

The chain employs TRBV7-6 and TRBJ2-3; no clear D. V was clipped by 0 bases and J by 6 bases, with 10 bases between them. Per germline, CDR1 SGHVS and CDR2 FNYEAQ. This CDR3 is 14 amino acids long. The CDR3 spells CASSLAGFMDTQYF. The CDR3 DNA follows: TGTGCCAGCAGCTTAGCCGGGTTCATGGATACGCAGTATTTT.

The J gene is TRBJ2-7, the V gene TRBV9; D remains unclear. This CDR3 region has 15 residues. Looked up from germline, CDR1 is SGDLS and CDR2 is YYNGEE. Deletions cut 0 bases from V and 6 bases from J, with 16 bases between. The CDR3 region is CASSVGPVGFFEQYF. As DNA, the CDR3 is TGTGCCAGCAGCGTAGGACCCGTGGGGTTCTTCGAGCAGTACTTC.

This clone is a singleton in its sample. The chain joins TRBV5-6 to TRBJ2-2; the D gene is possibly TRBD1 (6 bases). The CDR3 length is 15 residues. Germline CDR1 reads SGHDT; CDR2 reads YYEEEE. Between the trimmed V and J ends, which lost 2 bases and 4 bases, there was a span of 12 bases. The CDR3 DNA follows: TGTGCCAGCAGCTTCCCCCAGGGGTTCACCGGGGAGCTGTTTTTT. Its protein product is CASSFPQGFTGELFF.

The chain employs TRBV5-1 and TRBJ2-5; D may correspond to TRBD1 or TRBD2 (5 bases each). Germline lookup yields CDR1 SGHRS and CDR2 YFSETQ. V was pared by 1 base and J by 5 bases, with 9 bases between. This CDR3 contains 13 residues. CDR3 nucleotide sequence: TGCGCCAGCAGCTTGAGAGGGGTGGAGACCCAGTACTTC. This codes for CASSLRGVETQYF.

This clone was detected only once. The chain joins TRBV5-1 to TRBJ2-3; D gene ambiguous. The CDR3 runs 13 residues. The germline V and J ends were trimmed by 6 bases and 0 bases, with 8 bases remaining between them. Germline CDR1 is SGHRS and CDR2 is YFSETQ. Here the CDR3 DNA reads TGCGCCAGCACAACCGGAAGCACAGATACGCAGTATTTT. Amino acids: CASTTGSTDTQYF.

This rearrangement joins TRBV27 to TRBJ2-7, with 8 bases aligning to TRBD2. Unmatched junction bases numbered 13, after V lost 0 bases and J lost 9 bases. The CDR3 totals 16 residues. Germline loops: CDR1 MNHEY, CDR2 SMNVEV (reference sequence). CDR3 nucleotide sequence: TGTGCCAGCAGTTTATCTACCCCGGGGGGGGCTTGGAGGCAGTACTTC. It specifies CASSLSTPGGAWRQYF.